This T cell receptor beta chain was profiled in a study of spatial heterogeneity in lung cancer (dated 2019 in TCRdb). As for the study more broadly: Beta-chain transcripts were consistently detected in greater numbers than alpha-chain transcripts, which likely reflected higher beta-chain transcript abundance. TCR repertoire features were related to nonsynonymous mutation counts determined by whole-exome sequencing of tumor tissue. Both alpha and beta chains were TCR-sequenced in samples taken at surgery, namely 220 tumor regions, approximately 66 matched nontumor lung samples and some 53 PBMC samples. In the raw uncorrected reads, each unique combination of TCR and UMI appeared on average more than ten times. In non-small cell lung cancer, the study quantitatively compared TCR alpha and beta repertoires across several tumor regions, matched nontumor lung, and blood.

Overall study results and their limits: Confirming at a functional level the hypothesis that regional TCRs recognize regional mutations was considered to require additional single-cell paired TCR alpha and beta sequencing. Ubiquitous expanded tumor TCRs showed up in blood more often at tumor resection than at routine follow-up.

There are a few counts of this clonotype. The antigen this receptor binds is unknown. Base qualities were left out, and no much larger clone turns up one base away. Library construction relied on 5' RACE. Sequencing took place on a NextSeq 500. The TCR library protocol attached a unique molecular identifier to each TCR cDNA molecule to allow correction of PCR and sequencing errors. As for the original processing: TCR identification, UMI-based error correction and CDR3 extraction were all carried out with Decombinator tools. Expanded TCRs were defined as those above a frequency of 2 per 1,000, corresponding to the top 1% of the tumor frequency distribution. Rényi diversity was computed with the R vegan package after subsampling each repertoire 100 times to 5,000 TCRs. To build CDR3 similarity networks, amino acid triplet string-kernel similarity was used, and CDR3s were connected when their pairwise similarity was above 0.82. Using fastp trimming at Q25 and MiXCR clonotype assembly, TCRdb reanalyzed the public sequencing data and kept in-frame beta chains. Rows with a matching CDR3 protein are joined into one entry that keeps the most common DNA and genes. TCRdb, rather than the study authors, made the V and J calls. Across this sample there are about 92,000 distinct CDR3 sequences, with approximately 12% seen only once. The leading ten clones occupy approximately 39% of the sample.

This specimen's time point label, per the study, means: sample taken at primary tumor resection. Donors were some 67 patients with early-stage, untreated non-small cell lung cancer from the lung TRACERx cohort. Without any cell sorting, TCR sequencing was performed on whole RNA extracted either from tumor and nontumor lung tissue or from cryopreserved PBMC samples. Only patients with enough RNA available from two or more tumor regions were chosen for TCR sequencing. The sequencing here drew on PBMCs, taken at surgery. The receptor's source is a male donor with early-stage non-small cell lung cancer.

The bases are TGTGCCAGCAGTTCCGATAGAGACAGGGATGGAAACACCATATATTTT. This is translated as CASSSDRDRDGNTIYF. The chain joins TRBV28 to TRBJ1-3; TRBD1 lines up with 7 middle nucleotides. Taken from the germline V gene, the CDR1 and CDR2 loops are MDHEN and SYDVKM. Here V drops 4 bases and J drops 3 bases, and the junction holds 9 bases not matched to any gene. The CDR3 goes from the cysteine to the phenylalanine over 16 residues. The only DNA kept is the CDR3, 48 bases in frame from the first base.